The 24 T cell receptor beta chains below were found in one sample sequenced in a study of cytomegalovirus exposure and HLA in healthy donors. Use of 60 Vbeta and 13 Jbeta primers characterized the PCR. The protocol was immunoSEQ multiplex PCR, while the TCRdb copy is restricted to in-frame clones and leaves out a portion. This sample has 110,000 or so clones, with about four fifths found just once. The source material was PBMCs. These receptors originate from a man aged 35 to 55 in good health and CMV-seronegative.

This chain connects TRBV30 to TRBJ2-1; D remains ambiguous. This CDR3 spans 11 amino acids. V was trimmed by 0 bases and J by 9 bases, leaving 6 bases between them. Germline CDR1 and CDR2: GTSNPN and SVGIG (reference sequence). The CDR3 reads CAWSVAFEQFF. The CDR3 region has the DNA TGTGCCTGGAGTGTAGCGTTTGAGCAGTTCTTC.

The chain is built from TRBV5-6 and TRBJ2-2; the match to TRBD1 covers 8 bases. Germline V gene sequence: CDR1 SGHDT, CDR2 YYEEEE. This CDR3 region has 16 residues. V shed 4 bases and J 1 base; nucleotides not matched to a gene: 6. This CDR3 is CASSETGVGNTGELFF. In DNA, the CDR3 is TGTGCCAGCAGCGAGACAGGGGTAGGGAACACCGGGGAGCTGTTTTTT.

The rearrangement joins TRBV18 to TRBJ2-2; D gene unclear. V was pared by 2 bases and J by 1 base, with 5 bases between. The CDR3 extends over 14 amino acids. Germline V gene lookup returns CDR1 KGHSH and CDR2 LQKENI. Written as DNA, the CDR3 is TGTGCCAGCTCACCAATAGTGAACACCGGGGAGCTGTTTTTT. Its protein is CASSPIVNTGELFF. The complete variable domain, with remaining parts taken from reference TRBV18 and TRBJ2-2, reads NAGVMQNPRHLVRRRGQEARLRCSPMKGHSHVYWYRQLPEEGLKFMVYLQKENIIDESGMPKERFSAEFPKEGPSILRIQQVVRGDSAAYFCASSPIVNTGELFFGEGSRLTVL.

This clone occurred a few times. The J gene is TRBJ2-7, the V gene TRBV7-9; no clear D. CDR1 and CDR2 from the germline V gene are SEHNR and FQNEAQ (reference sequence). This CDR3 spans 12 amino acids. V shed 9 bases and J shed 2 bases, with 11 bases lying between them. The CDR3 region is CASTKETYEQYF. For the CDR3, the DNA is TGTGCCAGTACCAAGGAGACCTACGAGCAGTACTTC.

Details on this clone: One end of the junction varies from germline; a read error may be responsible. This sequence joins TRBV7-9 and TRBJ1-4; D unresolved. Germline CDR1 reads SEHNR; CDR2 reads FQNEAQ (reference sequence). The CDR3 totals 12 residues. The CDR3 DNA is TGTTCCAGCAGCACGGGAAATGAAAAACTGTTTTTT. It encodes CSSSTGNEKLFF.

The CDR3 loop reads CASSDNRGVNEKLFF. For the CDR3, the DNA is TGTGCCAGCAGCGACAACAGGGGGGTTAATGAAAAACTGTTTTTT. The genes are TRBV9 and TRBJ1-4; 8 nucleotides agree with TRBD1. The V gene's germline CDR1 is SGDLS and CDR2 YYNGEE. V dropped 3 bases and J dropped 4; count of bases not matched to a gene: 5. This CDR3 region has 15 residues.

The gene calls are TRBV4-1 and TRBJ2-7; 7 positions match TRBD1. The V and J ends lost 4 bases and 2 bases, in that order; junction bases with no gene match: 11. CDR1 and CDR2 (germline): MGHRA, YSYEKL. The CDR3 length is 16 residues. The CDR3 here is CASSRYSTGETYEQYF. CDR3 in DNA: TGCGCCAGCAGCCGCTATAGCACAGGGGAAACCTACGAGCAGTACTTC.

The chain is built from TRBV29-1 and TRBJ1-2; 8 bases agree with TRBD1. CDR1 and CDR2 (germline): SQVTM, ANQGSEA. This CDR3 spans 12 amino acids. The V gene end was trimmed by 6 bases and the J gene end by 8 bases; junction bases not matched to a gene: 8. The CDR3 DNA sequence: TGCAGCGTGACAGGGGAGGGCGACGGCTACACCTTC. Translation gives CSVTGEGDGYTF.

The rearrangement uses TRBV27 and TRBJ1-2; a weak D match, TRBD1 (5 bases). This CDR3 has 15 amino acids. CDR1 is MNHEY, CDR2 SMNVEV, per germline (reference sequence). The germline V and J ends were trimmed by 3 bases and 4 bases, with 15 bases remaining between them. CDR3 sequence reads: CASSFSGTISYGYTF. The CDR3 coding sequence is TGTGCCAGCAGTTTTTCAGGGACTATCAGCTATGGCTACACCTTC.

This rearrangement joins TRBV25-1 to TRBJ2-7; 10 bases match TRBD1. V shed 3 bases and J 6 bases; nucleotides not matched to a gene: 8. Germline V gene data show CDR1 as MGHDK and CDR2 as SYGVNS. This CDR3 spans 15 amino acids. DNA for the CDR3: TGTGCCAGCAGTGATTGGACAGGGGGAAGATCCGAGCAGTACTTC. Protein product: CASSDWTGGRSEQYF.

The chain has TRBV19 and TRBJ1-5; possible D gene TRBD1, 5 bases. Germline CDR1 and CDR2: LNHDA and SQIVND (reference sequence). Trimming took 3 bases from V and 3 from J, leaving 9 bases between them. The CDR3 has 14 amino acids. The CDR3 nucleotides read TGTGCCAGTAGTATTCACAGGACCAATCAGCCCCAGCATTTT. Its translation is CASSIHRTNQPQHF.

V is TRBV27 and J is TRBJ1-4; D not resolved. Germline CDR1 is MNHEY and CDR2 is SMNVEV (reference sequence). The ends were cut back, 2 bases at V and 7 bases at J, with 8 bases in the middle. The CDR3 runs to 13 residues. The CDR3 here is CASSLGLGEKLFF. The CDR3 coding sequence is TGTGCCAGCAGTTTAGGACTGGGTGAAAAACTGTTTTTT.

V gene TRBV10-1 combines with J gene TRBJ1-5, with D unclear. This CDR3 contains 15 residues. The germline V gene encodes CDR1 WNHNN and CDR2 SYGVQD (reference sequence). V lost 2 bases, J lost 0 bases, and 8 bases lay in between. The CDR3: CASSETDPSNQPQHF. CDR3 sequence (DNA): TGCGCCAGCAGTGAGACAGACCCTAGCAATCAGCCCCAGCATTTT.

The CDR3 spells CASSSILGTAYTEAFF. CDR3 nucleotide sequence: TGTGCCAGCAGTTCTATACTCGGGACTGCATACACTGAAGCTTTCTTT. V usage is TRBV28 and J usage is TRBJ1-1; D is perhaps TRBD1 (5 bases). CDR1 and CDR2 (germline): MDHEN, SYDVKM. Trimming removed 4 bases from V and 3 bases from J, with 18 bases in between. The CDR3 covers 16 residues.

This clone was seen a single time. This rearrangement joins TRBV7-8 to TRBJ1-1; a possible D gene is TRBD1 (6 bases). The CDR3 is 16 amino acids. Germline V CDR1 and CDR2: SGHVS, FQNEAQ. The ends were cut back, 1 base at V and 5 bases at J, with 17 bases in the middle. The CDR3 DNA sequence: TGTGCCAGCAGCTTAGGATCTGGGGGCGGGTATACTGAAGCTTTCTTT. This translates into CASSLGSGGGYTEAFF.

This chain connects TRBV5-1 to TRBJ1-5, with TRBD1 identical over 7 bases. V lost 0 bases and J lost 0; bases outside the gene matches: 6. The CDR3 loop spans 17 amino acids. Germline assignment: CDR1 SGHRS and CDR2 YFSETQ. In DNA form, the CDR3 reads TGCGCCAGCAGCTTGGGGACAGGCACCTATAGCAATCAGCCCCAGCATTTT. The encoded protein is CASSLGTGTYSNQPQHF.

CDR3 sequence (DNA): TGTGCCAGCACCGGACTGACTTTCACAGATACGCAGTATTTT. Its protein product is CASTGLTFTDTQYF. The gene calls are TRBV6-1 and TRBJ2-3; maybe TRBD2 (5 bases). The germline CDR1 and CDR2 sequences are MNHNS and SASEGT. The ends were cut back, 7 bases at V and 2 bases at J, with 13 bases in the middle. This CDR3 is 14 amino acids long.

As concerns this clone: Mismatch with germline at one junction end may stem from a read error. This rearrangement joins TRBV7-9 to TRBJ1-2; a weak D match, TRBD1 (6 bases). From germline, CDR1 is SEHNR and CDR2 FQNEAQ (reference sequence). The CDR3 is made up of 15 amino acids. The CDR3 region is CSSSSYTGFAFAYTF. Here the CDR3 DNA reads TGTTCCAGCAGCTCATACACAGGGTTCGCGTTCGCCTACACCTTC.

The CDR3 sequence is CASSGHRDSTYEQYF. The CDR3 nucleotides read TGTGCCAGCAGTGGACACCGAGATTCTACCTACGAGCAGTACTTC. The chain links TRBV2 to TRBJ2-7; unclear D gene. This CDR3 region has 15 residues. Per the germline V gene, CDR1 is SNHLY and CDR2 is FYNNEI. V shed 4 bases and J shed 2 bases, with 15 bases lying between them.

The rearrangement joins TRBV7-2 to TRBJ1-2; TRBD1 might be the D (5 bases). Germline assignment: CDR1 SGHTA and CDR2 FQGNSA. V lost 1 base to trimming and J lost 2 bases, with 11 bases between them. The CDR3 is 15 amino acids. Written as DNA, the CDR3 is TGTGCCAGCAGCTTAGGAGGTCAGGGAAACTATGGCTACACCTTC. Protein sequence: CASSLGGQGNYGYTF.

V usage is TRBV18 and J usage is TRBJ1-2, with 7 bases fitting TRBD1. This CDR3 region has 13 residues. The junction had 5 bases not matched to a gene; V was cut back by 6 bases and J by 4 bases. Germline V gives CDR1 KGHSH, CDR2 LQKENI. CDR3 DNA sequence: TGTGCCAGCTCTGTGACAGGGACCTATGGCTACACCTTC. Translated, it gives CASSVTGTYGYTF.

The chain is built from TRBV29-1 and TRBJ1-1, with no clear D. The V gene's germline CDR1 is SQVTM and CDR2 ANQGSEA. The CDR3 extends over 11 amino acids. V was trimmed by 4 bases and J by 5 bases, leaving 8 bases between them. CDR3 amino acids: CSVAADTEAFF. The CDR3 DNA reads TGCAGCGTTGCAGCGGATACTGAAGCTTTCTTT. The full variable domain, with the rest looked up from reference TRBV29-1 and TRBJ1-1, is SAVISQKPSRDICQRGTSLTIQCQVDSQVTMMFWYRQQPGQSLTLIATANQGSEATYESGFVIDKFPISRPNLTFSTLTVSNMSPEDSSIYLCSVAADTEAFFGQGTRLTVV.

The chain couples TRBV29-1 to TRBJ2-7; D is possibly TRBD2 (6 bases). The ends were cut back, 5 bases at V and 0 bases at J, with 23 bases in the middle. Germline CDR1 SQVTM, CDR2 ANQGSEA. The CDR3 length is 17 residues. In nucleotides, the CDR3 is TGCAGCGTTTCCGGCAGGGAAGCAGTCGGGGGCTCCTACGAGCAGTACTTC. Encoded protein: CSVSGREAVGGSYEQYF.

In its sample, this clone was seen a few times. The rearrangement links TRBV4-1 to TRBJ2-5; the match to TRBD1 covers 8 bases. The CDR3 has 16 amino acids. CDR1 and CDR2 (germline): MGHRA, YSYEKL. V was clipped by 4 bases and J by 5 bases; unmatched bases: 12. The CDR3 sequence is CASSRTRTGRWETQYF. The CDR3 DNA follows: TGCGCCAGCAGCCGAACCCGGACAGGGCGGTGGGAGACCCAGTACTTC.